This T cell receptor beta chain was profiled in a study of response to subunit inactivated influenza vaccine. Overall study findings and caveats: Authors suggested that a seasonal influenza vaccination recruits few new T cells each time.

TCRdb re-analysed the RT-PCR reads in MiXCR, keeping a single row per CDR3 protein. The data show more than 450,000 distinct CDR3 sequences, 6.5% to 8% seen once. The CDR3 length is 14 residues. Trimming took off 5 bases at V and 1 base at J, with 8 bases between the two ends. Germline V lookup: CDR1 MGHDK, CDR2 SYGVNS. In regard to this clonotype: Its antigen is as yet unknown.

Sequenced here: PBMCs from blood, sampled less than 25 months after vaccination. The V gene is TRBV25-1, the J gene TRBJ2-2; D call uncertain. The receptor comes from a man aged 50 to 69 who received an inactivated influenza vaccine. DNA for the CDR3: TGTGCCAGCAGTAATTGGTTGAACACCGGGGAGCTGTTTTTT. This sequence encodes CASSNWLNTGELFF.